This TCR beta chain is from a study of blood T cell repertoires in COVID-19. TCRdb keeps only in-frame clones here, not all; method: immunoSEQ multiplex PCR. Among roughly 200,000 clones, 75% to 90% were seen once, and the ten largest hold under 20%. Those enrolled, adults aged about 18 to 89 years, came from around 24 US areas. Sequencing was carried out using PBMCs or T cells enriched from blood (not recorded which). The receptor was isolated from a man aged 40-49 years who had recovered from COVID-19.

As DNA, the CDR3 is TGTGCCAGCAGTCAAAGGACAGGGGCCTATGGCTACACCTTC. Protein: CASSQRTGAYGYTF. The V gene is TRBV28, the J gene TRBJ1-2; TRBD1 matches 9 bases. After removal of 5 bases from V and 4 bases from J, the junction contained 5 bases not matched to a gene. This CDR3 region has 14 residues. Germline V gives CDR1 MDHEN, CDR2 SYDVKM.